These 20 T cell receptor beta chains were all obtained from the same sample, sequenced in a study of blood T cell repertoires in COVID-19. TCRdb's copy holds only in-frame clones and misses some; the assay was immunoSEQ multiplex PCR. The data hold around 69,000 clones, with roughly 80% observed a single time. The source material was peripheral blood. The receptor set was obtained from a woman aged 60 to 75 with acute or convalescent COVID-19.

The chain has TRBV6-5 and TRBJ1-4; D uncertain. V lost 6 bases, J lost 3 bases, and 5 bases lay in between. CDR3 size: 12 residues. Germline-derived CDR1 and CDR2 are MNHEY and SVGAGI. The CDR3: CASSQANEKLFF. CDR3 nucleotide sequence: TGTGCCAGCAGCCAGGCTAATGAAAAACTGTTTTTT.

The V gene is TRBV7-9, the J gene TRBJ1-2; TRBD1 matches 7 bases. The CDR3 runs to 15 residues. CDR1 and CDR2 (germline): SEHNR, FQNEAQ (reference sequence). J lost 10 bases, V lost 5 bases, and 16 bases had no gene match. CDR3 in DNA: TGTGCCAGCAGCCAAGACGATCTCGGGACAGAATTCTACACCTTC. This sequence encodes CASSQDDLGTEFYTF.

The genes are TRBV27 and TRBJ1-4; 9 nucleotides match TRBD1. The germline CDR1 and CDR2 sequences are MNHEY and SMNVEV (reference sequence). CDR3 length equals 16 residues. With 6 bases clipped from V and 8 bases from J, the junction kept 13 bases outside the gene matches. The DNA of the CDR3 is TGTGCCAGCAGGTTACAGGGGGCTAGGGGTGGGGAAAAACTGTTTTTT. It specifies CASRLQGARGGEKLFF.

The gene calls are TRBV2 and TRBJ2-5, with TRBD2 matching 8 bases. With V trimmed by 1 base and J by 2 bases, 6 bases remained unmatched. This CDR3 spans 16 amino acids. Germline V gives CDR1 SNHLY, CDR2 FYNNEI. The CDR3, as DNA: TGTGCCAGCAGTGAAGGTGAACTAGCGGAGCAAGAGACCCAGTACTTC. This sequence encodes CASSEGELAEQETQYF.

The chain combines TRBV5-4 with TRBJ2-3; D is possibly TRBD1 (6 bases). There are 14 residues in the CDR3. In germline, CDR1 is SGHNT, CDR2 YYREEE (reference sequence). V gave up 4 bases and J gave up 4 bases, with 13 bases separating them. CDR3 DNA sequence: TGTGCCAGCAGCCACCGAGGGGGACCAGATACGCAGTATTTT. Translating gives CASSHRGGPDTQYF.

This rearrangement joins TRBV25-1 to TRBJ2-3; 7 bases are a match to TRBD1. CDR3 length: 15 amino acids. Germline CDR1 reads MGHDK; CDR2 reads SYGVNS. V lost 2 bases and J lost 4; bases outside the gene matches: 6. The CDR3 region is CASSEGDRAADTQYF. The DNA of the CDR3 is TGTGCCAGCAGTGAAGGAGACAGGGCTGCAGATACGCAGTATTTT.

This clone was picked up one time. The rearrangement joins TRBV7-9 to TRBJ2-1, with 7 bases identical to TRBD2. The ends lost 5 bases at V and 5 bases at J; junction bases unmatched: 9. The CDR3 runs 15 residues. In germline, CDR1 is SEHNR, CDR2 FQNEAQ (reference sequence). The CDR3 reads CASSLAGLGNNEQFF. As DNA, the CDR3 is TGTGCCAGCAGCCTCGCCGGACTAGGTAACAATGAGCAGTTCTTC.

DNA for the CDR3: TGTGCCAGCAGCCAAGGATCGGTGCTAGCGGGGCAAGAGACCCAGTACTTC. Protein: CASSQGSVLAGQETQYF. The gene calls are TRBV4-2 and TRBJ2-5, with 9 bases identical to TRBD2. Trimming cost V 1 base and J 2 bases; bases outside gene matches: 8. The CDR3 length is 17 residues. Germline V gene lookup returns CDR1 LGHNA and CDR2 YNFKEQ.

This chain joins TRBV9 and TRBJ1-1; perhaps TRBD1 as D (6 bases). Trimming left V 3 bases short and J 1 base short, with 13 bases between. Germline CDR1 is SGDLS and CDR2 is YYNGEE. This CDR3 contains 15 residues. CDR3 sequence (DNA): TGTGCCAGCAGCGCTTGGGGGGGCCCGAACACTGAAGCTTTCTTT. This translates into CASSAWGGPNTEAFF. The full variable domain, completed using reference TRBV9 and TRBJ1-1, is DSGVTQTPKHLITATGQRVTLRCSPRSGDLSVYWYQQSLDQGLQFLIQYYNGEERAKGNILERFSAQQFPDLHSELNLSSLELGDSALYFCASSAWGGPNTEAFFGQGTRLTVV.

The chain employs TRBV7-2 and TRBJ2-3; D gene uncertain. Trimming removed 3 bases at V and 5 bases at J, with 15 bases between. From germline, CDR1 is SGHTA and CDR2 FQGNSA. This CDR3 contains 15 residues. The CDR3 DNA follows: TGTGCCAGCAGCTTTTCGACTTCGGGTGGAGATACGCAGTATTTT. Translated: CASSFSTSGGDTQYF. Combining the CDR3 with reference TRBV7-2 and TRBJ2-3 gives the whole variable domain GAGVSQSPSNKVTEKGKDVELRCDPISGHTALYWYRQSLGQGLEFLIYFQGNSAPDKSGLPSDRFSAERTGGSVSTLTIQRTQQEDSAVYLCASSFSTSGGDTQYFGPGTRLTVL.

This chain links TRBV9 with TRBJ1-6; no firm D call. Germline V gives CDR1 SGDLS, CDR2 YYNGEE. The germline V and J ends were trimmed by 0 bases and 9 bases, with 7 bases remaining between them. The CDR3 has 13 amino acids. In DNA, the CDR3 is TGTGCCAGCAGCGTAGAAGAGGGTTCACCCCTCCACTTT. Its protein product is CASSVEEGSPLHF.

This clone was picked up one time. The CDR3 loop is CASSQSGSGRNTEAFF. In DNA form, the CDR3 reads TGTGCCAGCAGCCAGTCAGGGTCTGGACGAAACACTGAAGCTTTCTTT. V is TRBV3-1 (or the pseudogene TRBV3-2) and J is TRBJ1-1, with TRBD1 as a possible D gene (5 bases). Germline loops: CDR1 LGHDT, CDR2 YNNKEL (reference sequence). V lost 3 bases to trimming and J lost 2 bases, with 16 bases between them. This CDR3 contains 16 residues.

CDR3 region: CASSPTSGRNNEQFF. In DNA form, the CDR3 reads TGTGCCAGCAGCCCCACTAGCGGGAGGAACAATGAGCAGTTCTTC. V and J are TRBV7-6 and TRBJ2-1; 12 bases align to TRBD2. Germline V gene data show CDR1 as SGHVS and CDR2 as FNYEAQ. J was trimmed by 5 bases and V by 5 bases; bases with no gene match: 4. The CDR3 length is 15 residues.

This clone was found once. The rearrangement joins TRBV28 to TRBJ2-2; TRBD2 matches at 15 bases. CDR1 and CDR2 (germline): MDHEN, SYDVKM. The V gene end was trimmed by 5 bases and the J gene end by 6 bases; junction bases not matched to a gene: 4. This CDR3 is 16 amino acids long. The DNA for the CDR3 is TGTGCCAGCAGTGTGGGACTAGCGGGGGGTTCCGGGGAGCTGTTTTTT. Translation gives CASSVGLAGGSGELFF.

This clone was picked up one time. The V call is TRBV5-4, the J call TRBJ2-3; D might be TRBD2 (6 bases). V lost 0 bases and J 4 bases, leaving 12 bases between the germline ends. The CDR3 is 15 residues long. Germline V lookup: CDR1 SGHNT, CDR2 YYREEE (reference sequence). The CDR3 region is CASSLDGSRSDTQYF. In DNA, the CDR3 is TGTGCCAGCAGCTTGGACGGGAGTCGGTCAGATACGCAGTATTTT.

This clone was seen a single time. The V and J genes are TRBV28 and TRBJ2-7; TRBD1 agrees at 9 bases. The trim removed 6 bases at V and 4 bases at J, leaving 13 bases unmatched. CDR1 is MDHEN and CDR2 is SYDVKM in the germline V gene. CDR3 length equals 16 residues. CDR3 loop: CASRRYGTGSRYEQYF. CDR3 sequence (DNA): TGTGCCAGCAGACGATACGGGACAGGGTCTAGGTACGAGCAGTACTTC.

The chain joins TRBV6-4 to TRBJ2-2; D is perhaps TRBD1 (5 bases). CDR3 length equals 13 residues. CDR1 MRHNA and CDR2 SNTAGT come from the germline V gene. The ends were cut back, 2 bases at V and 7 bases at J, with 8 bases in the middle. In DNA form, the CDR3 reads TGTGCCAGCAGTGACGGGGCTATCGGGGAGCTGTTTTTT. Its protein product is CASSDGAIGELFF.

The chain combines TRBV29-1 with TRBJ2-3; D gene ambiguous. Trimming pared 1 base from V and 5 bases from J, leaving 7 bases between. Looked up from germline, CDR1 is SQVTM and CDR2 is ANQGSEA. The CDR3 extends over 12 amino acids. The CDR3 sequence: CSVEAKRDTQYF. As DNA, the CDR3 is TGCAGCGTTGAAGCGAAGCGAGATACGCAGTATTTT.

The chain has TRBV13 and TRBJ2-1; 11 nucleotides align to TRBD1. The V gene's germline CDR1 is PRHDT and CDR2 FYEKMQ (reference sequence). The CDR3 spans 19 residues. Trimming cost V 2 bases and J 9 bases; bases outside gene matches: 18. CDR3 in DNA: TGTGCCAGCAGCTTACTGTCGGGACGCCGGGACAGGGGGTATAGTGAGCAGTTCTTC. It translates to CASSLLSGRRDRGYSEQFF.

CDR3 DNA sequence: TGTGCCAGTAGTACGGTTGGACAGGGGTATACGAAGCAGTACTTC. Amino acid sequence: CASSTVGQGYTKQYF. This chain joins TRBV19 and TRBJ2-7; TRBD1 aligns across 9 bases. CDR1 LNHDA and CDR2 SQIVND come from the germline V gene (reference sequence). The V gene end was trimmed by 4 bases and the J gene end by 8 bases; junction bases not matched to a gene: 12. The CDR3 extends over 15 amino acids.